In its sample, the clone carrying this T cell receptor beta chain was seen a few times. The antigen remains undetermined. The data were obtained in a study of a mutant IDH1 vaccine in newly diagnosed glioma. Study background: Every participant had undergone radiotherapy, temozolomide, or both before, and most underwent both.

Clones were sequenced by immunoSEQ multiplex PCR, and TCRdb holds only the in-frame ones, with some missing. This table holds 30,000 to 40,000 clones, roughly 50% found once. Time point reported: week 5, during vaccination. Mutant IDH1 20-mer peptide, at 300 ug, made up each vaccine dose, with topical imiquimod. Study results and caveats: Immune responses arising from the vaccine appeared in 80% to 95% of patients.

Germline V gene data show CDR1 as SGHNT and CDR2 as YENEEA. The ends were cut back, 6 bases at V and 0 bases at J, with 8 bases in the middle. This CDR3 comprises 14 residues. The origin of this receptor is a woman in her late teens or twenties with glioma. The V call is TRBV11-3, the J call TRBJ1-4; D remains unclear. The sample consisted of PBMCs, taken from a glioma patient whose treatment included an IDH1 peptide vaccine. CDR3 bases: TGTGCCAGCAGTCGACTTTCAACTAATGAAAAACTGTTTTTT. Translated, it gives CASSRLSTNEKLFF.